The 30 T cell receptor beta chains below were found in one sample sequenced in a study of blood T cell repertoires in COVID-19. Produced via immunoSEQ multiplex PCR; TCRdb's table is partial and in-frame only. The sample carries more than 250,000 clones, 85% recorded once. The sequenced sample was peripheral blood. All receptors come from a man in his forties or fifties with active or convalescent COVID-19.

This chain connects TRBV7-9 to TRBJ2-3, with D possibly being TRBD2 (6 bases). The ends were cut back, 5 bases at V and 5 bases at J, with 17 bases in the middle. The CDR3 is 15 amino acids. In germline, CDR1 is SEHNR, CDR2 FQNEAQ (reference sequence). CDR3 DNA sequence: TGTGCCAGCAGCCTTCAAGCGGGTGAGAAAGATACGCAGTATTTT. Its translation: CASSLQAGEKDTQYF.

This chain uses TRBV30 with TRBJ2-7, with 7 positions matching TRBD1. The CDR3 runs to 12 residues. In germline, CDR1 is GTSNPN, CDR2 SVGIG (reference sequence). The V gene end was trimmed by 5 bases and the J gene end by 3 bases; junction bases not matched to a gene: 4. CDR3 amino acids: CAWGDRNYEQYF. The CDR3 nucleotides are TGTGCCTGGGGGGACAGAAACTACGAGCAGTACTTC.

The chain recombines TRBV5-4 with TRBJ2-3; 7 positions agree with TRBD2. CDR3 length: 15 amino acids. The germline V gene has CDR1 SGHNT and CDR2 YYREEE (reference sequence). The ends lost 2 bases at V and 3 bases at J; junction bases unmatched: 6. CDR3 in DNA: TGTGCCAGCAGCTTAGGACTAGATAGGACAGATACGCAGTATTTT. Its protein is CASSLGLDRTDTQYF. Full variable domain (missing parts from reference TRBV5-4 and TRBJ2-3): ETGVTQSPTHLIKTRGQQVTLRCSSQSGHNTVSWYQQALGQGPQFIFQYYREEENGRGNFPPRFSGLQFPNYSSELNVNALELDDSALYLCASSLGLDRTDTQYFGPGTRLTVL.

The chain links TRBV3-1 (or the pseudogene TRBV3-2) to TRBJ1-3, with a possible D match to TRBD1 (5 bases). There are 19 residues in the CDR3. V was shortened by 1 base and J by 4 bases, with 23 bases between the two germline ends. The germline CDR1 and CDR2 sequences are LGHDT and YNNKEL (reference sequence). CDR3 residues: CASSQVGRGTPKGGNTIYF. The CDR3 DNA is TGTGCCAGCAGCCAAGTGGGCCGCGGGACCCCAAAGGGGGGAAACACCATATATTTT.

The chain combines TRBV7-6 with TRBJ1-6; 7 nucleotides agree with TRBD1. CDR3 length: 16 residues. The trim removed 3 bases at V and 10 bases at J, leaving 12 bases unmatched. Germline CDR1 SGHVS, CDR2 FNYEAQ. The CDR3 here is CASSLRPTGTGSPLHF. CDR3 bases: TGTGCCAGCAGCTTGCGGCCGACAGGGACTGGGTCACCCCTCCACTTT.

V gene TRBV7-9 combines with J gene TRBJ2-5; perhaps TRBD2 as D (5 bases). Looked up from germline, CDR1 is SEHNR and CDR2 is FQNEAQ (reference sequence). The CDR3 covers 15 residues. V was pared by 1 base and J by 5 bases, with 14 bases between. CDR3 DNA: TGTGCCAGCAGCTTAGAAGGAGGTTTAGGGGAGACCCAGTACTTC. As protein: CASSLEGGLGETQYF.

The chain recombines TRBV4-2 with TRBJ1-1; possible D gene TRBD1, 5 bases. CDR1 is LGHNA, CDR2 YNFKEQ, per germline. The V end was cut by 3 bases, the J end by 6 bases, with 26 bases between. CDR3 length: 18 residues. CDR3 coding DNA: TGTGCCAGCAGCCATAACCCCTTTACAGAGGGACTGGGCGCTGAAGCTTTCTTT. Translated, it gives CASSHNPFTEGLGAEAFF.

This sequence joins TRBV11-3 and TRBJ2-1; 10 nucleotides align to TRBD2. Germline CDR1 SGHNT, CDR2 YENEEA. Trimming took 6 bases from V and 10 from J; bases not matched to a gene: 6. The CDR3 spans 13 residues. The CDR3 nucleotides read TGTGCCAGCAGTCTAGCGGGAGTTGGGGAGCAGTTCTTC. Amino acids: CASSLAGVGEQFF.

This clone was seen a few times. The J gene is TRBJ1-1, the V gene TRBV19, with D perhaps matching TRBD1 (5 bases). Germline CDR1 and CDR2: LNHDA and SQIVND (reference sequence). Trimming stripped 1 base from V and 6 bases from J, with 12 bases between. The CDR3 loop spans 14 amino acids. DNA for the CDR3: TGTGCCAGTAGTATAGGACAGCTCCGCGCTGAAGCTTTCTTT. Translating it yields CASSIGQLRAEAFF.

To note about this clone: The same CDR3 is also encoded by other DNA sequences in this sample. The chain links TRBV6-1 to TRBJ1-5, with a possible D match to TRBD1 (5 bases). Germline V gene data show CDR1 as MNHNS and CDR2 as SASEGT. The CDR3 sequence is 14 residues long. The V end was cut by 2 bases, the J end by 3 bases, with 8 bases between. Written as DNA, the CDR3 is TGTGCCAGCAGTGAACAGGGATCCAATCAGCCCCAGCATTTT. It codes for CASSEQGSNQPQHF.

CDR3 DNA sequence: TGTGCCAGCAGTTCCCCTGACAGGGGAAGTTACGAGCAGTACTTC. Its translation: CASSSPDRGSYEQYF. The chain has TRBV27 and TRBJ2-7, with 8 bases that match TRBD1. CDR1 is MNHEY and CDR2 is SMNVEV in the germline V gene (reference sequence). With 4 bases clipped from V and 4 bases from J, the junction kept 9 bases outside the gene matches. The CDR3 runs 15 residues.

The chain has TRBV13 and TRBJ2-3; D is unclear. Germline CDR1 reads PRHDT; CDR2 reads FYEKMQ (reference sequence). The germline V and J ends were trimmed by 4 bases and 4 bases, with 6 bases remaining between them. The CDR3 contains 12 residues. CDR3 nucleotide sequence: TGTGCCAGCAGCTCCTTGTCAGATACGCAGTATTTT. Encoded protein: CASSSLSDTQYF.

V is TRBV4-1 and J is TRBJ2-5, with TRBD2 matching 12 bases. Unmatched junction bases numbered 7, after V lost 3 bases and J lost 2 bases. CDR3 length: 17 amino acids. The germline V gene has CDR1 MGHRA and CDR2 YSYEKL. For the CDR3, the DNA is TGCGCCAGCAGCCAGGTCCTAGCGGGAGGGCGTCAAGAGACCCAGTACTTC. Translated: CASSQVLAGGRQETQYF.

The V and J genes are TRBV11-2 and TRBJ2-3; 8 nucleotides line up with TRBD1. The germline gives CDR1 SGHAT, CDR2 FQNNGV. V lost 0 bases and J lost 2; bases outside the gene matches: 13. The CDR3 covers 19 residues. CDR3 loop: CASSLESQGALQVTDTQYF. The CDR3 region has the DNA TGTGCCAGCAGCTTAGAATCCCAGGGGGCCCTTCAAGTCACAGATACGCAGTATTTT. Complete variable domain (other parts from reference TRBV11-2 and TRBJ2-3): EAGVAQSPRYKIIEKRQSVAFWCNPISGHATLYWYQQILGQGPKLLIQFQNNGVVDDSQLPKDRFSAERLKGVDSTLKIQPAKLEDSAVYLCASSLESQGALQVTDTQYFGPGTRLTVL.

This clone occurred a few times. The chain couples TRBV2 to TRBJ1-1; no clear D gene. V was cut by 7 bases and J by 0 bases, with 9 bases left in between. The germline V gene encodes CDR1 SNHLY and CDR2 FYNNEI. The CDR3 sequence is 13 residues long. The CDR3: CASNGLLNTEAFF. For the CDR3, the DNA is TGTGCCAGCAACGGACTATTGAACACTGAAGCTTTCTTT.

The CDR3 region has the DNA TGCAGTGCTAGTAAGGGACAGGTATATAGCAATCAGCCCCAGCATTTT. The encoded protein is CSASKGQVYSNQPQHF. The chain links TRBV20-1 to TRBJ1-5; 8 nucleotides agree with TRBD1. CDR3 length equals 16 residues. Per the germline V gene, CDR1 is DFQATT and CDR2 is SNEGSKA (reference sequence). With V trimmed by 3 bases and J by 0 bases, 7 bases remained unmatched.

The rearrangement uses TRBV5-1 and TRBJ2-1; the D gene is possibly TRBD2 (6 bases). V gave up 3 bases and J gave up 4 bases, with 14 bases separating them. This CDR3 is built from 15 residues. Germline V CDR1 and CDR2: SGHRS, YFSETQ. The DNA for the CDR3 is TGCGCCAGCAGCTCTCCGGGACTGGGATACAATGAGCAGTTCTTC. This sequence encodes CASSSPGLGYNEQFF.

V gene TRBV19 combines with J gene TRBJ1-5, with 8 nucleotides matching TRBD1. J gave up 0 bases and V 7 bases, and 14 bases lay outside the gene matches. CDR1 and CDR2 from the germline V gene are LNHDA and SQIVND (reference sequence). This CDR3 contains 18 residues. CDR3 in amino acids: CASTQTGQALYSNQPQHF. CDR3 nucleotide sequence: TGTGCCAGTACTCAGACGGGACAGGCGCTCTATAGCAATCAGCCCCAGCATTTT.

The chain uses TRBV28 and TRBJ2-7, with 9 bases fitting TRBD1. In germline, CDR1 is MDHEN, CDR2 SYDVKM. Germline trimming cut 5 bases from V and 9 bases from J; bases unmatched to any gene: 11. The CDR3 spans 14 residues. CDR3 coding DNA: TGTGCCAGCAGTGACGGGACAGGGCGGAGAGGGCAGTACTTC. Translating gives CASSDGTGRRGQYF.

This clone has just one count. This chain links TRBV18 with TRBJ1-2, with D possibly being TRBD1 (5 bases). Germline V gives CDR1 KGHSH, CDR2 LQKENI. V lost 1 base to trimming and J lost 3 bases, with 9 bases between them. The CDR3 totals 14 residues. CDR3 nucleotides: TGTGCCAGCTCACCACGGGAAGGGGACTATGGCTACACCTTC. This gives the protein CASSPREGDYGYTF.

This chain joins TRBV15 and TRBJ1-5; a weak D match, TRBD1 (5 bases). The CDR3 is 14 residues long. V was trimmed by 0 bases and J by 4 bases, leaving 7 bases between them. The germline CDR1 and CDR2 sequences are LNHNV and YYDKDF (reference sequence). The CDR3 reads CATSRDQGNQPQHF. CDR3 DNA sequence: TGTGCCACCAGCAGAGATCAGGGTAATCAGCCCCAGCATTTT.

V usage is TRBV27 and J usage is TRBJ2-2; D remains ambiguous. Trimming took 2 bases from V and 1 from J, leaving 8 bases between them. This CDR3 comprises 15 residues. The germline CDR1 and CDR2 sequences are MNHEY and SMNVEV (reference sequence). In nucleotides, the CDR3 is TGTGCCAGCAGTTTAAAGCCAGGGAACACCGGGGAGCTGTTTTTT. Translated: CASSLKPGNTGELFF.

The chain has TRBV19 and TRBJ1-1; D possibly corresponds to TRBD1 (5 bases). The germline CDR1 and CDR2 sequences are LNHDA and SQIVND (reference sequence). Trimming cost V 4 bases and J 7 bases, with 13 bases left between them. The CDR3 contains 13 residues. The CDR3 bases are TGTGCCAGTAGTACTAGACAGAAGATTGAAGCTTTCTTT. Its translation is CASSTRQKIEAFF.

CDR3 region: CASSSTSGQSTDTQYF. In DNA, the CDR3 is TGTGCCAGCAGCTCCACTAGCGGCCAAAGCACAGATACGCAGTATTTT. This chain connects TRBV7-9 to TRBJ2-3, with 8 bases aligning to TRBD2. Germline CDR1 reads SEHNR; CDR2 reads FQNEAQ (reference sequence). The J segment lost 0 bases and the V segment lost 4 bases, leaving 6 bases of the junction unmatched. The CDR3 length is 16 residues.

This chain connects TRBV7-9 to TRBJ1-1; a possible D gene is TRBD1 (6 bases). Looked up from germline, CDR1 is SEHNR and CDR2 is FQNEAQ (reference sequence). V was cut by 5 bases and J by 0 bases, with 10 bases left in between. This CDR3 contains 14 residues. CDR3 protein: CASSQGGVNTEAFF. The CDR3 coding sequence is TGTGCCAGCAGCCAAGGGGGTGTGAACACTGAAGCTTTCTTT.

This clone was counted once. The chain carries TRBV5-1 and TRBJ1-1; 10 bases line up with TRBD1. Trimming took 4 bases from V and 2 from J; bases not matched to a gene: 5. Germline loops: CDR1 SGHRS, CDR2 YFSETQ. The CDR3 consists of 15 residues. The CDR3 here is CASSAGDRGNTEAFF. The CDR3 DNA follows: TGCGCCAGCAGCGCGGGGGACAGGGGCAACACTGAAGCTTTCTTT.

This clone was detected only once. The V gene is TRBV7-9, the J gene TRBJ2-1; TRBD2 matches 10 bases. The V segment lost 0 bases and the J segment 10 bases; nucleotides outside the gene matches: 6. The CDR3 has 15 amino acids. Germline CDR1 and CDR2: SEHNR and FQNEAQ (reference sequence). The CDR3 here is CASSLATPLAGEQFF. The CDR3 nucleotides are TGTGCCAGCAGCTTAGCGACGCCACTAGCGGGAGAGCAGTTCTTC.

The V gene is TRBV20-1, the J gene TRBJ2-4; D is unresolved. The CDR3 covers 14 residues. From germline, CDR1 is DFQATT and CDR2 SNEGSKA (reference sequence). V was pared by 3 bases and J by 0 bases, with 9 bases between. The chain's CDR3 is CSASLIVAKNIQYF. The CDR3 DNA reads as TGCAGTGCTAGTCTCATAGTAGCCAAAAACATTCAGTACTTC.

The chain combines TRBV10-3 with TRBJ1-2; no firm D call. The CDR3 sequence is 14 residues long. Germline-derived CDR1 and CDR2 are ENHRY and SYGVKD. V lost 0 bases, J lost 6 bases, and 11 bases lay in between. The CDR3 DNA is TGTGCCATCAGTGAGTCGAACCGGGAAGATGGCTACACCTTC. It specifies CAISESNREDGYTF.

The chain employs TRBV13 and TRBJ2-3; the D gene is possibly TRBD2 (5 bases). The CDR3 consists of 15 residues. Germline values: CDR1 PRHDT, CDR2 FYEKMQ (reference sequence). The germline V and J ends were trimmed by 7 bases and 6 bases, with 20 bases remaining between them. CDR3: CASNPTGIKTDTQYF. The CDR3 DNA reads TGTGCCAGCAACCCAACGGGGATCAAGACGGATACGCAGTATTTT. Full variable domain (outside the CDR3, taken from reference TRBV13 and TRBJ2-3): AAGVIQSPRHLIKEKRETATLKCYPIPRHDTVYWYQQGPGQDPQFLISFYEKMQSDKGSIPDRFSAQQFSDYHSELNMSSLELGDSALYFCASNPTGIKTDTQYFGPGTRLTVL.